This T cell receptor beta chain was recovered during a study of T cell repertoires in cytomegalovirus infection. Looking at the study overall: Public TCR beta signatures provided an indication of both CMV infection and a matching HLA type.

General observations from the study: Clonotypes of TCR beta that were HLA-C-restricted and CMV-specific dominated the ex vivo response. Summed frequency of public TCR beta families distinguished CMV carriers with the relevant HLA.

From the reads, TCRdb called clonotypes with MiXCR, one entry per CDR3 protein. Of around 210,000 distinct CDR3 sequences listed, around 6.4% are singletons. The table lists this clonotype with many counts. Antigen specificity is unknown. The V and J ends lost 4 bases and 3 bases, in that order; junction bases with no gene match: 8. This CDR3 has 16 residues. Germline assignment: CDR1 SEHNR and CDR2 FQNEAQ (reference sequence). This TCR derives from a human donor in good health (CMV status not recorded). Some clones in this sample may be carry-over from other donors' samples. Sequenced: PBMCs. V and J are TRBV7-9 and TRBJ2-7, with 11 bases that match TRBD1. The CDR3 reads CASSSPGTGGDYEQYF. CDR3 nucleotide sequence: TGTGCCAGCAGCTCTCCCGGGACAGGGGGAGACTACGAGCAGTACTTC. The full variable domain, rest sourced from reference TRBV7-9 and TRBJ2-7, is DTGVSQNPRHKITKRGQNVTFRCDPISEHNRLYWYRQTLGQGPEFLTYFQNEAQLEKSRLLSDRFSAERPKGSFSTLEIQRTEQGDSAMYLCASSSPGTGGDYEQYFGPGTRLTVT.